This paragraph covers one T cell receptor beta chain sequence. Both TCR beta VDJ combination and CDR3 sequence profiling were carried out. Genomic DNA was the template for this profiling. MiXCR was run by TCRdb on the reads, yielding one entry per CDR3 protein. The sample has some 180,000 distinct CDR3 sequences, 63% seen once. CDR3 length: 14 amino acids. V lost 6 bases and J 1 base, leaving 12 bases between the germline ends. Germline V gene sequence: CDR1 LNHNV, CDR2 YYDKDF (reference sequence). The source of the sample is a study of CD8+CD57+ T cells in acquired aplastic anemia. Selection for sequencing was limited to patients who had shown CD8+CD57+ cell expansion by flow cytometry.

Material: sorted CD4+, CD8+, or CD8+CD57+ T cells (not recorded which) from PBMCs. The sequence came from a human donor with aplastic anemia. The rearrangement joins TRBV15 to TRBJ1-1; tentative D call: TRBD1 (5 bases). The CDR3 here is CATSGQGPNTEAFF. The CDR3 bases are TGTGCCACCAGTGGTCAGGGCCCGAACACTGAAGCTTTCTTT. Supplemented by reference TRBV15 and TRBJ1-1, the full variable domain reads DAMVIQNPRYQVTQFGKPVTLSCSQTLNHNVMYWYQQKSSQAPKLLFHYYDKDFNNEADTPDNFQSRRPNTSFCFLDIRSPGLGDTAMYLCATSGQGPNTEAFFGQGTRLTVV.